These 31 T cell receptor beta chains were sequenced from one sample in a study of blood T cell repertoires in COVID-19. The protocol was immunoSEQ multiplex PCR, while the TCRdb copy is restricted to in-frame clones and leaves out a portion. The table lists 50,000 to 70,000 clones, about 88% of them singletons. The sequencing input was peripheral blood. The receptors originated from a human donor with active COVID-19. The donor label of this sample is uncertain.

This clone was seen a few times. V is TRBV7-3 and J is TRBJ1-2, with TRBD1 matching 7 bases. V was pared by 5 bases and J by 14 bases, with 11 bases of the junction left unmatched. This CDR3 has 12 residues. Germline lookup yields CDR1 SGHTA and CDR2 FQGTGA. The CDR3 reads CASSPRGTGETF. The CDR3 nucleotides read TGTGCCAGCAGCCCCCGAGGTACAGGGGAAACCTTC.

V is TRBV5-1 and J is TRBJ2-3, with TRBD1 matching over 7 bases. CDR3 length: 14 amino acids. V trimming: 2 bases; J trimming: 4 bases; junction bases outside the gene matches: 4. Germline V CDR1 and CDR2: SGHRS, YFSETQ. The DNA of the CDR3 is TGCGCCAGCAGCTTACAGGGGATGGCAGATACGCAGTATTTT. Protein product: CASSLQGMADTQYF.

The rearrangement joins TRBV7-2 to TRBJ2-7, with D possibly matching TRBD2 (6 bases). Germline CDR1 is SGHTA and CDR2 is FQGNSA. CDR3 length: 14 residues. V gave up 5 bases and J gave up 3 bases, with 14 bases separating them. The CDR3 DNA reads as TGTGCCAGCAGCCGGAGGGCGAAAGGCTACGAGCAGTACTTC. Protein: CASSRRAKGYEQYF. The variable domain in full, completed from reference TRBV7-2 and TRBJ2-7, reads GAGVSQSPSNKVTEKGKDVELRCDPISGHTALYWYRQSLGQGLEFLIYFQGNSAPDKSGLPSDRFSAERTGGSVSTLTIQRTQQEDSAVYLCASSRRAKGYEQYFGPGTRLTVT.

V usage is TRBV2 and J usage is TRBJ2-1, with 7 positions matching TRBD1. Germline V gene sequence: CDR1 SNHLY, CDR2 FYNNEI. Unmatched junction bases numbered 12, after V lost 8 bases and J lost 5 bases. The CDR3 loop spans 15 amino acids. DNA of the CDR3: TGTGCCAGCGGGGGAACCGGGACAGAAAACAATGAGCAGTTCTTC. It yields the protein CASGGTGTENNEQFF.

The chain uses TRBV7-9 and TRBJ2-7; possibly TRBD1 for D (5 bases). CDR1 SEHNR and CDR2 FQNEAQ come from the germline V gene (reference sequence). V was trimmed by 2 bases and J by 2 bases, leaving 7 bases between them. CDR3 length equals 13 residues. The CDR3 DNA follows: TGTGCCAGCAGCTTATTCAGGGCCTACGAGCAGTACTTC. This sequence encodes CASSLFRAYEQYF.

V usage is TRBV5-1 and J usage is TRBJ1-1; D gene unclear. CDR3 length equals 15 residues. The V end was cut by 4 bases, the J end by 12 bases, with 25 bases between. Per the germline V gene, CDR1 is SGHRS and CDR2 is YFSETQ. Written as DNA, the CDR3 is TGCGCCAGCAGCCCCGCCCCAAATCAGGTTTTTAAGACTTTCTTT. This translates into CASSPAPNQVFKTFF.

This chain uses TRBV4-2 with TRBJ2-7; TRBD1 aligns across 7 bases. J was trimmed by 2 bases and V by 0 bases; bases with no gene match: 10. The germline V gene has CDR1 LGHNA and CDR2 YNFKEQ. The CDR3 loop spans 17 amino acids. The CDR3 sequence: CASSQDLGYRGAYEQYF. The CDR3, as DNA: TGTGCCAGCAGCCAAGATCTCGGTTACAGGGGAGCCTACGAGCAGTACTTC.

J is TRBJ1-4 and V is TRBV2; TRBD1 is a possible D gene (6 bases). Germline V gene lookup returns CDR1 SNHLY and CDR2 FYNNEI. The CDR3 is 14 residues long. The germline V and J ends were trimmed by 4 bases and 7 bases, with 13 bases remaining between them. This chain's CDR3 is CASSGEGVGEKLFF. CDR3 coding DNA: TGTGCCAGCAGTGGGGAGGGGGTCGGTGAAAAACTGTTTTTT.

V usage is TRBV5-8 and J usage is TRBJ1-5, with a tentative D call TRBD1 (6 bases). V lost 2 bases and J 3 bases, leaving 18 bases between the germline ends. Germline lookup yields CDR1 SGHTS and CDR2 YDEGEE. This CDR3 comprises 17 residues. CDR3 loop: CASSFSRDIKPNQPQHF. CDR3 bases: TGTGCCAGCAGCTTTAGCCGGGACATCAAACCCAATCAGCCCCAGCATTTT. The whole variable domain, filled in from reference TRBV5-8 and TRBJ1-5, reads EAGVTQSPTHLIKTRGQQATLRCSPISGHTSVYWYQQALGLGLQFLLWYDEGEERNRGNFPPRFSGRQFPNYSSELNVNALELEDSALYLCASSFSRDIKPNQPQHFGDGTRLSIL.

This rearrangement joins TRBV11-2 to TRBJ1-3, with D possibly TRBD1 on 6 matching bases. CDR1 SGHAT and CDR2 FQNNGV come from the germline V gene. This CDR3 is 16 amino acids long. Trimming pared 0 bases from V and 3 bases from J, leaving 12 bases between. The DNA for the CDR3 is TGTGCCAGCAGCTTAGATCGTCGCAGGGGTGGAAACACCATATATTTT. This encodes CASSLDRRRGGNTIYF.

About this clone: Within the sample, other DNA sequences also encode this same CDR3. The chain has TRBV5-1 and TRBJ1-3; unclear D gene. Trimming removed 0 bases from V and 0 bases from J, with 7 bases in between. The CDR3 runs 15 residues. Germline V CDR1 and CDR2: SGHRS, YFSETQ. CDR3 loop: CASSLEPGSGNTIYF. The CDR3 DNA follows: TGCGCCAGCAGCTTGGAACCAGGCTCTGGAAACACCATATATTTT.

This sequence joins TRBV3-1 (or the pseudogene TRBV3-2) and TRBJ2-1; perhaps TRBD2 as D (7 bases). CDR1 and CDR2 from the germline V gene are LGHDT and YNNKEL (reference sequence). V dropped 1 base and J dropped 10 bases, with 17 bases sitting between them. This CDR3 spans 15 amino acids. The CDR3 loop reads CASSQVGGGAGEQFF. The CDR3 nucleotides read TGTGCCAGCAGCCAAGTAGGTGGGGGGGCCGGGGAGCAGTTCTTC.

V is TRBV7-6 and J is TRBJ1-1, with D perhaps matching TRBD1 (5 bases). Germline-derived CDR1 and CDR2 are SGHVS and FNYEAQ. V lost 5 bases, J lost 1 base, and 23 bases lay in between. The CDR3 has 18 residues. The CDR3 protein is CASSLHRLWGDENTEAFF. The DNA for the CDR3 is TGTGCCAGCAGCCTACACAGGTTGTGGGGCGACGAGAACACTGAAGCTTTCTTT.

This clone was counted between two and nine times. The J gene is TRBJ2-6, the V gene TRBV5-6, with D maybe TRBD1 (5 bases). This CDR3 has 15 amino acids. V was shortened by 1 base and J by 0 bases, with 5 bases between the two germline ends. The germline CDR1 and CDR2 sequences are SGHDT and YYEEEE. The CDR3 here is CASSLQGSGANVLTF. CDR3 coding DNA: TGTGCCAGCAGCTTGCAGGGCTCTGGGGCCAACGTCCTGACTTTC. The complete variable domain, with remaining parts taken from reference TRBV5-6 and TRBJ2-6, reads DAGVTQSPTHLIKTRGQQVTLRCSPKSGHDTVSWYQQALGQGPQFIFQYYEEEERQRGNFPDRFSGHQFPNYSSELNVNALLLGDSALYLCASSLQGSGANVLTFGAGSRLTVL.

This chain uses TRBV18 with TRBJ1-3; D might be TRBD1 (5 bases). Deletions cut 3 bases from V and 0 bases from J, with 12 bases between. Germline CDR1 KGHSH, CDR2 LQKENI. CDR3 size: 16 residues. CDR3 sequence: CASSPSRGVSGNTIYF. The CDR3 DNA reads as TGTGCCAGCTCACCTTCACGGGGGGTCTCTGGAAACACCATATATTTT.

This sequence joins TRBV12-3 or TRBV12-4 and TRBJ1-4, with D unresolved. The germline V and J ends were trimmed by 6 bases and 8 bases, with 13 bases remaining between them. The CDR3 consists of 13 residues. The CDR3 DNA follows: TGTGCCAGCAGCCCGGCGGAGAAAGAAAAACTGTTTTTT. This codes for CASSPAEKEKLFF.

The chain recombines TRBV28 with TRBJ2-7; D perhaps matches TRBD1 (6 bases). The CDR3 consists of 14 residues. Per germline, CDR1 MDHEN and CDR2 SYDVKM. Trimming removed 6 bases from V and 3 bases from J, with 15 bases in between. CDR3 sequence: CASRRTDRIYEQYF. CDR3 sequence (DNA): TGTGCCAGCAGGCGGACAGACAGGATCTACGAGCAGTACTTC.

CDR3 region: CATKSTSNWGPEQYF. CDR3 coding DNA: TGTGCCACTAAATCCACGAGCAATTGGGGGCCCGAGCAGTACTTC. The V and J genes are TRBV28 and TRBJ2-7; tentative D call: TRBD1 (6 bases). The germline gives CDR1 MDHEN, CDR2 SYDVKM. This CDR3 spans 15 amino acids. Deletions cut 10 bases from V and 6 bases from J, with 25 bases between.

V is TRBV6-2 or TRBV6-3 and J is TRBJ2-7, with D perhaps matching TRBD2 (6 bases). Germline V lookup: CDR1 MNHEY, CDR2 SVGEGT. The CDR3 is made up of 13 amino acids. V lost 5 bases and J lost 3, with 11 bases in between. Here the CDR3 reads CASSETGLYEQYF. As DNA, the CDR3 is TGTGCCAGCAGTGAGACGGGACTCTACGAGCAGTACTTC.

The chain recombines TRBV5-6 with TRBJ2-5, with TRBD2 as a possible D gene (5 bases). The CDR3 contains 15 residues. The V and J ends lost 3 bases and 2 bases respectively, with 14 bases between them. The germline V gene encodes CDR1 SGHDT and CDR2 YYEEEE. The CDR3 sequence: CASSSARGRQETQYF. As DNA, the CDR3 is TGTGCCAGCAGCTCCGCCCGGGGTAGACAAGAGACCCAGTACTTC.

This clone appeared a single time. This chain connects TRBV6-5 to TRBJ1-2, with D maybe TRBD1 (5 bases). The CDR3 has 14 residues. V dropped 5 bases and J dropped 0 bases, with 10 bases sitting between them. The V gene's germline CDR1 is MNHEY and CDR2 SVGAGI. CDR3 sequence reads: CASSRGLANYGYTF. Here the CDR3 DNA reads TGTGCCAGCAGTCGGGGGTTAGCTAACTATGGCTACACCTTC.

The V and J genes are TRBV2 and TRBJ2-1; 7 bases align to TRBD1. This CDR3 region has 14 residues. CDR1 is SNHLY and CDR2 is FYNNEI in the germline V gene. The V and J ends lost 8 bases and 4 bases, in that order; junction bases with no gene match: 8. The CDR3 is CASGLRDRYNEQFF. CDR3 sequence (DNA): TGTGCCAGCGGCCTTCGGGACAGATACAATGAGCAGTTCTTC.

V usage is TRBV11-2 and J usage is TRBJ1-2; D is uncertain. Germline CDR1 and CDR2: SGHAT and FQNNGV. Trimming removed 1 base at V and 8 bases at J, with 14 bases between. The length of the CDR3 is 14 residues. The CDR3 coding sequence is TGTGCCAGCAGCTTAGGTTGGGCGGGCCGGGGCTACACCTTC. This sequence encodes CASSLGWAGRGYTF.

V usage is TRBV12-3 or TRBV12-4 and J usage is TRBJ2-3; TRBD1 matches at 8 bases. V trimming: 6 bases; J trimming: 6 bases; junction bases outside the gene matches: 5. CDR3 length: 13 residues. This CDR3 reads CASRPTGADTQYF. The CDR3 nucleotides are TGTGCCAGCAGGCCGACAGGGGCCGATACGCAGTATTTT.

The J gene is TRBJ2-5, the V gene TRBV6-5; perhaps TRBD1 as D (5 bases). Trimming took off 8 bases at V and 4 bases at J, with 8 bases between the two ends. This CDR3 is built from 11 residues. The germline gives CDR1 MNHEY, CDR2 SVGAGI. As DNA, the CDR3 is TGTGCCAGCGTTAGGGGAGAGACCCAGTACTTC. Its protein is CASVRGETQYF.

The chain employs TRBV23-1 and TRBJ2-7, with D possibly being TRBD1 (6 bases). TRBV23-1 is marked as an open reading frame, function uncertain. This CDR3 is 16 amino acids long. Trimming took off 2 bases at V and 0 bases at J, with 14 bases between the two ends. The CDR3 sequence is CASSQGRGPTSYEQYF. As DNA, the CDR3 is TGCGCCAGCAGTCAAGGCAGGGGTCCTACCTCCTACGAGCAGTACTTC.

V is TRBV7-6 and J is TRBJ2-1; possibly TRBD2 for D (7 bases). Trimming cost V 2 bases and J 9 bases, with 14 bases left between them. The CDR3 totals 14 residues. Per the germline V gene, CDR1 is SGHVS and CDR2 is FNYEAQ. CDR3 coding DNA: TGTGCCAGCAGCTTACCCAGGGGAGGGAGTGAGCAGTTCTTC. Translating it yields CASSLPRGGSEQFF.

This clone came up once. The CDR3 spells CASSGFVNTEAFF. The CDR3 DNA reads TGTGCCAGTTCAGGGTTCGTGAACACTGAAGCTTTCTTT. This chain connects TRBV19 to TRBJ1-1, with D possibly TRBD1 on 5 matching bases. V was clipped by 8 bases and J by 0 bases, with 10 bases between them. Germline values: CDR1 LNHDA, CDR2 SQIVND (reference sequence). This CDR3 has 13 residues.

The rearrangement links TRBV28 to TRBJ2-3; TRBD2 might be the D (6 bases). This CDR3 has 16 amino acids. Between the trimmed V and J ends, which lost 5 bases and 1 base, there was a span of 16 bases. CDR1 is MDHEN, CDR2 SYDVKM, per germline. CDR3 bases: TGTGCCAGCAGTGGGGGTGCGGGAAGGGGCACAGATACGCAGTATTTT. Amino acids: CASSGGAGRGTDTQYF.

V gene TRBV2 combines with J gene TRBJ1-5; D ambiguous. V was shortened by 5 bases and J by 1 base, with 15 bases between the two germline ends. The germline gives CDR1 SNHLY, CDR2 FYNNEI. The CDR3 runs to 16 residues. The CDR3 here is CASSPRGPGSNQPQHF. CDR3 nucleotide sequence: TGTGCCAGCAGTCCTCGGGGTCCCGGAAGCAATCAGCCCCAGCATTTT.

The rearrangement links TRBV11-2 to TRBJ2-2, with D possibly matching TRBD1 (6 bases). This CDR3 has 17 amino acids. Trimming left V 0 bases short and J 5 bases short, with 16 bases between. Germline CDR1 and CDR2: SGHAT and FQNNGV. CDR3 region: CASSLDSWGRTTGELFF. The CDR3 DNA is TGTGCCAGCAGCTTAGATTCCTGGGGGCGGACTACCGGGGAGCTGTTTTTT.